This TCR beta chain was retrieved from a study of shared clonotypes between healthy human individuals. Cells designated naive CD8 were CD45RO-negative and were positively selected for CCR7, with terminally differentiated effector memory CD45RA+ cells excluded. Repertoires were generated with immunoSEQ multiplex PCR, while TCRdb's copy carries only in-frame clones and drops some. The sample includes about 1,900,000 clones, less than 95% of them seen just once. The CDR3 contains 15 residues. Germline V gene lookup returns CDR1 LNHDA and CDR2 SQIVND (reference sequence). After removal of 3 bases from V and 3 bases from J, the junction contained 2 bases not matched to a gene.

The sequence was obtained from a young man in good health. V is TRBV19 and J is TRBJ2-2, with TRBD1 matching over 9 bases. Sequenced: naive CD8+ T cells sorted from blood. CDR3 nucleotides: TGTGCCAGTAGTATGTGGACAGGGGACACCGGGGAGCTGTTTTTT. Translated: CASSMWTGDTGELFF.